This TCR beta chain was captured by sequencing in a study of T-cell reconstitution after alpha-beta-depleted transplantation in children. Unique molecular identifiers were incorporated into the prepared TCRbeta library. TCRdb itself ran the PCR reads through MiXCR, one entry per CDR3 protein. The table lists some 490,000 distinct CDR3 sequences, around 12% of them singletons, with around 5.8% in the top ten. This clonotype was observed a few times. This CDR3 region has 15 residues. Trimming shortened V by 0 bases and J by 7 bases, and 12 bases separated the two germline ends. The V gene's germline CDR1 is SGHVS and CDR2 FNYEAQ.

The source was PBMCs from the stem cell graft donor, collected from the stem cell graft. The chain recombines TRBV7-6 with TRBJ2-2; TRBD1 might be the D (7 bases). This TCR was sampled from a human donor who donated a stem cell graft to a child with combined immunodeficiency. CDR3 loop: CASSLAGGGYGELFF. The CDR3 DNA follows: TGTGCCAGCAGCTTAGCTGGAGGGGGCTACGGGGAGCTGTTTTTT.